This TCR beta chain was found in a study of T-cell memory formation after mild COVID-19. Study details: Across donors, TCR clusters were largely donor specific.

TCRdb reprocessed the 5' RACE reads with MiXCR, giving one entry per CDR3 protein. The sample shows a few hundred thousand distinct CDR3 sequences, about 20% of them seen only once. Study findings and constraints: Later expanders leaned CD4+, whereas day 15 to 85 contracting clones were balanced CD4/CD8. Contracting CD8+ clones were enriched in EMRA, CD4+ mainly in CM and EM. In second-wave clones peaking day 37, SARS-CoV-2 specificity remained unconfirmed.

This clonotype occurred many times. What it binds is not known. CDR3 length equals 14 residues. CDR1 and CDR2 (germline): MNHEY, SVGAGI. V lost 5 bases and J lost 6, with 14 bases in between. This sequence originates from a man between 18 and 29 years old who had mild COVID-19 (a few samples of this study predate the infection). Cell type and time point are not known. This rearrangement joins TRBV6-5 to TRBJ2-1; D may be TRBD2 (6 bases). The sample was PBMCs or a T cell subset sorted from them (not recorded which). The CDR3 nucleotides are TGTGCCAGCAGTCCTCGGCGGGGAGCCAATGAGCAGTTCTTC. Translating it yields CASSPRRGANEQFF.